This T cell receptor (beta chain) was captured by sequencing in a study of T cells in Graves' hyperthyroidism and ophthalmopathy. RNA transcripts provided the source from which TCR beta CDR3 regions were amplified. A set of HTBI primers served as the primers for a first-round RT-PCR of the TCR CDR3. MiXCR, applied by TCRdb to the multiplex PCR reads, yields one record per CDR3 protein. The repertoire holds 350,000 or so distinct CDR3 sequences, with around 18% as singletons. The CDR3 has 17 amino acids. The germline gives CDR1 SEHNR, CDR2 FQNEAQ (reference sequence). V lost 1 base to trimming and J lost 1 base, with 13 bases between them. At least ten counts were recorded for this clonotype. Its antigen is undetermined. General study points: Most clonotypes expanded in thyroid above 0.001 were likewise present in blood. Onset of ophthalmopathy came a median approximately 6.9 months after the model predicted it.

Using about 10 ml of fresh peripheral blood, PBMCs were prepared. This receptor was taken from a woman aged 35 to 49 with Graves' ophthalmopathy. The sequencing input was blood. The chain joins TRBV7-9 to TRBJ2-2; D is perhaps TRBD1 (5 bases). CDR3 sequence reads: CASSLGLSRVNTGELFF. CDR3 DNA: TGTGCCAGCAGCTTAGGGCTTAGCAGGGTGAACACCGGGGAGCTGTTTTTT.